A single T cell receptor beta chain is shown here with its context. Which antigen it targets is not known. The input lacks base qualities; no much larger clone sits a single base away. The study was a case-control design nested within a healthcare worker cohort in London, UK, with weekly nasopharyngeal swab PCR tests and blood sampling. Between 23 and 31 March 2020, the week of the UK lockdown, healthcare workers were enrolled and then followed up weekly for as long as 16 weeks. From its cysteine to its phenylalanine, the CDR3 spans 15 amino acids. Here the CDR3 DNA is all that survives: 45 bases in frame from base 1. Cut back by 3 bases and 2 bases, the V and J ends lie 12 bases apart. The germline V gene gives CDR1 as KGHSH and CDR2 as LQKENI. The entry originates in a study of early T cells in non-severe SARS-CoV-2 infection (dated by TCRdb to the early 2020s). For the wider study: Because TCR sequencing relied on bulk RNA taken from unsorted whole blood, pairing of alpha and beta chains was not possible.

Receptors were amplified or captured by 5' RACE. TCRdb shows the sequencer as NextSeq 500. Unique molecular identifiers were attached to individual cDNA molecules in the TCR library protocol so that sequencing error and PCR bias could be corrected. Sequencing covered both TCR alpha and beta chains, and within each sample the abundances of alpha and beta sequences were tightly co-correlated. The published analysis was carried out like this. V gene, J gene and CDR3 annotation of TCR sequences was performed with Decombinator V4. Expanded TCRs were defined as changing significantly between any two time points under a Poisson model with p below 0.0001. TCR abundances were normalised to the total number of TCRs sequenced per sample and expressed as counts per million. MAIT TCRs were defined by TRAV1-2 paired with TRAJ12, TRAJ20 or TRAJ33, and iNKT TCRs by TRAV10 paired with TRAJ18. A search of VDJdb, accessed on 1 November 2021, was run for TCRs annotated to CMV, EBV and SARS-CoV-2, with TCRs annotated for multiple antigens excluded. Clones were called with MiXCR by TCRdb after fastp trimmed the public reads at Q25, and only in-frame beta chains were retained. For every CDR3 protein sequence, its rows merge into one entry that carries the most common genes and DNA. TCRdb, not the authors, supplied the V and J calls. This sample lists tens of thousands of distinct CDR3 sequences; around 6.5% were detected once. In total, the top ten clones hold around 5% of the sample.

Here is what the overall study found, with its caveats: Matching against VDJdb was skewed toward anti-spike CD8 responses, likely underestimated virus-specific expansions, and missed private and CD4 specificities.

The chain uses TRBV18 and TRBJ2-3; TRBD2 could be the D gene, as 5 bases match. The sequence was obtained from an adult who was a healthcare worker with PCR-confirmed SARS-CoV-2 infection or an uninfected control (not recorded which). The sequenced sample was whole blood. The CDR3 amino acid sequence is: CASSPSRRATDTQYF. The nucleotide sequence reads as follows: TGTGCCAGCTCACCCTCTAGGCGGGCCACAGATACGCAGTATTTT.